This is a list of T cell receptor beta chains from one sample in a study of blood T cell repertoires in COVID-19. Repertoires were generated with immunoSEQ multiplex PCR, while TCRdb's copy carries only in-frame clones and drops some. Here the sample spans fewer than 85,000 clones, around 88% being singletons. The sequenced sample consisted of peripheral blood. The receptor set was obtained from a man aged 55 to 70 with acute or convalescent COVID-19. CDR3s include the opening cysteine and the closing phenylalanine or tryptophan. D genes are given only for firm matches. Rows give clone size only sometimes, using once, few, many, or a class for an expanded clone.

j_gene,abundance,d_gene,v_gene,CDR3aa,CDR3nt
TRBJ1-1,once,TRBD1,TRBV5-1,CASSLGGQGNTEAFF,TGCGCCAGCAGCTTGGGGGGACAGGGGAACACTGAAGCTTTCTTT
TRBJ1-1,.,TRBD1,TRBV7-2,CASSPPAWGQGPNTEAFF,TGTGCCAGCAGTCCCCCGGCGTGGGGACAGGGTCCGAACACTGAAGCTTTCTTT
TRBJ2-2,.,TRBD2,TRBV5-6,CASSLVGLGNTGELFF,TGTGCCAGCAGCTTGGTTGGACTAGGTAACACCGGGGAGCTGTTTTTT
TRBJ2-1,.,TRBD2,TRBV5-3,CARSLVFRGVEEFF,TGTGCCAGAAGCTTGGTGTTCCGGGGGGTTGAGGAGTTCTTC
TRBJ2-1,.,.,TRBV2,CASSGDNEQFF,TGTGCCAGCAGTGGAGACAATGAGCAGTTCTTC
TRBJ2-5,.,TRBD2,TRBV7-2,CASSPGLAGGQETQYF,TGTGCCAGCAGCCCGGGACTAGCGGGGGGGCAGGAGACCCAGTACTTC
TRBJ1-2,.,.,TRBV4-2,CASSPRAGDGYTF,TGTGCCAGCAGCCCCCGGGCGGGTGATGGCTACACCTTC
TRBJ1-3,.,.,TRBV7-2,CASSSWGPVGNTIYF,TGTGCCAGCAGCTCGTGGGGCCCCGTAGGAAACACCATATATTTT
TRBJ2-3,.,.,TRBV10-2,CASMPGADTQYF,TGCGCCAGCATGCCGGGGGCAGATACGCAGTATTTT
TRBJ2-5,.,.,TRBV6-5,CASSYGGAGQETQYF,TGTGCCAGCAGTTACGGCGGGGCCGGTCAAGAGACCCAGTACTTC
TRBJ1-3,.,.,TRBV11-2,CASSTRGVPSSGNTIYF,TGTGCCAGCAGCACCCGGGGGGTGCCGAGCTCTGGAAACACCATATATTTT
TRBJ1-2,.,.,TRBV5-1,CASSLVGGTTERYGYTF,TGCGCCAGCAGCTTGGTGGGGGGGACGACAGAACGCTATGGCTACACCTTC
TRBJ2-6,once,TRBD1,TRBV9,CASSVDPGTAGANVLTF,TGTGCCAGCAGCGTCGACCCGGGGACAGCTGGGGCCAACGTCCTGACTTTC
TRBJ2-5,once,.,TRBV18,CASSDSRETQYF,TGTGCCAGCAGTGACAGTCGAGAGACCCAGTACTTC
TRBJ1-2,few,.,TRBV9,CASSAVALESNGYTF,TGTGCCAGCAGCGCCGTAGCCCTGGAGAGCAATGGCTACACCTTC
TRBJ2-5,.,.,TRBV6-1,CASSESLTGVQETQYF,TGTGCCAGCAGTGAATCCCTGACAGGAGTCCAAGAGACCCAGTACTTC
TRBJ1-3,.,.,TRBV7-2,CASSLSRGNTIYF,TGTGCCAGCAGCTTATCCAGGGGAAACACCATATATTTT
TRBJ1-1,.,.,TRBV9,CASSLGVEGNTEAFF,TGTGCCAGCAGCCTCGGGGTAGAAGGGAACACTGAAGCTTTCTTT
TRBJ1-5,.,TRBD1,TRBV2,CASKPGQGKGQPQHF,TGTGCCAGCAAGCCGGGACAGGGAAAGGGTCAGCCCCAGCATTTT
TRBJ1-4,.,TRBD1,TRBV5-6,CASSYTGQGDEKLFF,TGTGCCAGCAGCTACACGGGACAGGGGGATGAAAAACTGTTTTTT
TRBJ2-1,.,.,TRBV5-1,CASSSPVGDSYNEQFF,TGCGCCAGCAGCTCGCCCGTAGGGGACTCCTACAATGAGCAGTTCTTC
TRBJ2-7,.,.,TRBV9,CASSVGESGEQYF,TGTGCCAGCAGCGTAGGGGAGTCCGGCGAGCAGTACTTC
TRBJ2-1,.,TRBD1,TRBV27,CASSFGQGLNEQFF,TGTGCCAGCAGTTTCGGACAGGGCTTGAATGAGCAGTTCTTC
TRBJ1-4,.,TRBD1,TRBV7-7,CASSAWDRRNEKLFF,TGTGCCAGCAGCGCCTGGGACAGGAGGAATGAAAAACTGTTTTTT
TRBJ1-5,.,TRBD1,TRBV5-1,CASSLTGVQPQHF,TGCGCCAGCAGCTTAACAGGGGTTCAGCCCCAGCATTTT
TRBJ1-1,.,TRBD1,TRBV18,CASSPRQGEAFF,TGTGCCAGCTCACCACGACAGGGGGAAGCTTTCTTT
TRBJ1-5,.,.,TRBV6-2/TRBV6-3,CASSPWGDGNQPQHF,TGTGCCAGCAGTCCCTGGGGGGACGGCAATCAGCCCCAGCATTTT
TRBJ2-2,.,.,TRBV6-2/TRBV6-3,CASSSQGGGTGELFF,TGTGCCAGCAGTTCCCAGGGGGGCGGCACCGGGGAGCTGTTTTTT
TRBJ2-3,.,TRBD1,TRBV5-6,CASGGQGVSDTQYF,TGTGCCAGCGGAGGACAGGGGGTCTCAGATACGCAGTATTTT
TRBJ2-7,.,.,TRBV30,CAWSLSQGYEQYF,TGTGCCTGGAGCCTTTCCCAGGGCTACGAGCAGTACTTC
TRBJ2-2,.,TRBD1,TRBV2,CASSLDRVNTGELFF,TGTGCCAGCAGCCTGGACAGGGTCAACACCGGGGAGCTGTTTTTT
TRBJ2-5,.,TRBD1,TRBV7-9,CASSLDRAVGTQYF,TGTGCCAGCAGCCTGGACAGGGCCGTTGGGACCCAGTACTTC
TRBJ1-2,few,.,TRBV14,CASSPGGSTYGYTF,TGTGCCAGCAGCCCCGGCGGCAGTACCTATGGCTACACCTTC
TRBJ1-6,once,TRBD1,TRBV7-9,CASSPQGALYNSPLHF,TGTGCCAGCAGCCCACAGGGGGCCCTCTATAATTCACCCCTCCACTTT
TRBJ2-5,.,.,TRBV11-2,CASSSYDQETQYF,TGTGCCAGCAGCTCCTACGACCAAGAGACCCAGTACTTC
TRBJ2-5,.,.,TRBV7-3,CASSRQGGEGTQYF,TGTGCCAGCAGCCGACAAGGCGGGGAAGGGACCCAGTACTTC
TRBJ2-5,few,.,TRBV5-1,CASSPGQQETQYF,TGCGCCAGCAGCCCCGGACAGCAAGAGACCCAGTACTTC
TRBJ2-3,.,TRBD2,TRBV9,CASSPAAGGSTDTQYF,TGTGCCAGCAGCCCTGCTGCGGGGGGAAGCACAGATACGCAGTATTTT
TRBJ2-1,.,TRBD1,TRBV9,CASSLGDRVNEQFF,TGTGCCAGCAGCCTGGGGGACAGGGTGAATGAGCAGTTCTTC
TRBJ1-6,.,.,TRBV18,CASSPGQSSYNSPLHF,TGTGCCAGCTCACCGGGCCAGAGCTCCTATAATTCACCCCTCCACTTT
TRBJ2-3,few,.,TRBV7-9,CASSQTLRPGDTQYF,TGTGCCAGCAGCCAGACTTTAAGGCCGGGAGATACGCAGTATTTT
TRBJ1-2,.,.,TRBV2,CASSERFLGGIGYTF,TGTGCCAGCAGTGAAAGGTTTCTCGGAGGAATAGGCTACACCTTC
TRBJ1-2,.,TRBD1,TRBV29-1,CSARTGVGYTF,TGCAGCGCCAGAACAGGGGTCGGCTACACCTTC
TRBJ1-1,.,.,TRBV19,CASSIPGKRTEAFF,TGTGCCAGTAGTATACCAGGGAAGAGGACTGAAGCTTTCTTT
TRBJ1-5,.,TRBD1,TRBV19,CASASDRVNQPQHF,TGTGCCAGTGCCTCGGACAGGGTAAATCAGCCCCAGCATTTT
TRBJ1-1,.,TRBD1,TRBV6-5,CATQPPTGLNTEAFF,TGTGCCACCCAACCCCCGACAGGGTTGAACACTGAAGCTTTCTTT
TRBJ1-1,.,TRBD1,TRBV13,CASSEDRISAFF,TGTGCCAGCAGCGAGGACAGGATTTCGGCTTTCTTT
TRBJ1-6,once,TRBD1,TRBV11-2,CASSLDRDRGHNLHF,TGTGCCAGCAGCTTAGACAGGGACAGGGGGCATAACCTCCACTTT
TRBJ2-3,.,TRBD2,TRBV7-3,CASSPGLAGGSDTQYF,TGTGCCAGCAGCCCGGGTCTTGCGGGGGGATCAGATACGCAGTATTTT
TRBJ2-1,.,.,TRBV9,CASSVESARGYNEQFF,TGTGCCAGCAGCGTAGAGTCAGCTCGGGGCTACAATGAGCAGTTCTTC
TRBJ2-1,.,.,TRBV5-5,CASSLGVEGSGPYNEQFF,TGTGCCAGCAGCCTCGGCGTGGAGGGTAGCGGACCTTACAATGAGCAGTTCTTC
TRBJ1-2,.,.,TRBV19,CASSIELATLSPYGYTF,TGTGCCAGTAGTATAGAGCTTGCCACCCTATCCCCTTATGGCTACACCTTC